A selection of T cell receptor beta chains follows, all from one sample in a study of blood T cell repertoires in COVID-19. Clones were read by immunoSEQ multiplex PCR, and TCRdb kept only the in-frame ones, dropping some. The table has around 50,000 clones, 75% to 90% seen once. The specimen sequenced was peripheral blood. The receptors derive from a woman older than 75 with COVID-19, enrolled during active disease. The CDR3 runs from the conserved cysteine through the conserved F or W. The order of the fields is CDR3 protein, CDR3 DNA, J gene, V gene, clone size, D gene. D genes are given only for firm matches. Part of the rows lack a size; the others show once, few, many or a class for expanded clones.

CASSLGDRGPEAFF | TGCGCCAGCAGCTTGGGGGACAGGGGGCCTGAAGCTTTCTTT | TRBJ1-1 | TRBV5-1 | . | TRBD1
CASSLGLAGWSTGELFF | TGTGCCAGCAGCTTGGGGCTAGCGGGGTGGAGCACCGGGGAGCTGTTTTTT | TRBJ2-2 | TRBV5-5 | . | TRBD2
CASSPRDREQYF | TGTGCCAGCAGCCCTCGGGATCGCGAGCAGTACTTC | TRBJ2-7 | TRBV3-1/TRBV3-2 | . | .
CASSPGRGNTEAFF | TGTGCCAGTAGTCCTGGACGGGGAAACACTGAAGCTTTCTTT | TRBJ1-1 | TRBV19 | few | .
CAWSVLNQAQATF | TGTGCCTGGAGTGTACTGAACCAGGCCCAAGCCACCTTC | TRBJ1-2 | TRBV30 | . | .
CASSSLGQGNTGELFF | TGTGCCAGCAGCTCCCTGGGACAGGGGAACACCGGGGAGCTGTTTTTT | TRBJ2-2 | TRBV11-2 | once | TRBD1
CASSTAGVNSQPQHF | TGTGCCAGCAGTACCGCAGGGGTGAATTCCCAGCCCCAGCATTTT | TRBJ1-5 | TRBV6-5 | . | .
CASSFRNRGNTEAFF | TGTGCCAGCAGCTTCCGGAATAGGGGGAACACTGAAGCTTTCTTT | TRBJ1-1 | TRBV3-1/TRBV3-2 | few | .
CASSTTSGGNLGQYF | TGTGCCAGCAGCACTACTAGCGGGGGTAACTTGGGGCAGTACTTC | TRBJ2-7 | TRBV11-2 | once | TRBD2
CASSPQQGPYEQYF | TGTGCCAGCAGCCCCCAGCAGGGGCCCTACGAGCAGTACTTC | TRBJ2-7 | TRBV4-2 | . | .
CASSRDRGDTQYF | TGTGCCAGTAGTAGGGACAGGGGGGATACGCAGTATTTT | TRBJ2-3 | TRBV19 | . | TRBD1
CASSPAGRRDQETQYF | TGCGCCAGCAGCCCCGCGGGAAGGAGGGACCAAGAGACCCAGTACTTC | TRBJ2-5 | TRBV5-1 | . | .
CASSPRGQRSHGYTF | TGTGCCAGCTCACCACGGGGACAGAGAAGTCATGGCTACACCTTC | TRBJ1-2 | TRBV18 | . | TRBD1
CASSPRGGSSTEAFF | TGTGCCAGCAGCCCGAGGGGGGGGAGTAGCACTGAAGCTTTCTTT | TRBJ1-1 | TRBV9 | . | .
CASSHRARDQPQHF | TGTGCCAGCAGCCATCGCGCGAGGGATCAGCCCCAGCATTTT | TRBJ1-5 | TRBV3-1/TRBV3-2 | few | .
CASSQDRSGVYNEQFF | TGCGCCAGCAGCCAAGATAGGAGCGGGGTATACAATGAGCAGTTCTTC | TRBJ2-1 | TRBV4-1 | once | TRBD2
CASSAGQSTDTQYF | TGCGCCAGCAGCGCCGGACAGAGCACAGATACGCAGTATTTT | TRBJ2-3 | TRBV5-1 | . | .
CASSLLGAGKTEAFF | TGTGCCAGTAGTCTGCTAGGGGCCGGAAAAACTGAAGCTTTCTTT | TRBJ1-1 | TRBV19 | . | .
CASSFGTVQETQYF | TGCGCCAGCAGCTTTGGGACAGTCCAAGAGACCCAGTACTTC | TRBJ2-5 | TRBV5-1 | . | TRBD1
CASSLGSTGVSSGNTIYF | TGCGCCAGCAGCTTGGGATCGACAGGGGTTAGCTCTGGAAACACCATATATTTT | TRBJ1-3 | TRBV5-1 | . | TRBD1
CASSALPGDGYTF | TGTGCCAGCTCCGCCTTACCCGGGGATGGCTACACCTTC | TRBJ1-2 | TRBV18 | . | .
CASSLVAGNTGELFF | TGTGCCAGCAGCTTGGTGGCAGGCAACACCGGGGAGCTGTTTTTT | TRBJ2-2 | TRBV5-5 | . | .